The subject of this entry is one T cell receptor beta chain. This specimen belongs to a study of T cells in Graves' hyperthyroidism and ophthalmopathy. Amplified TCR beta CDR3 regions came from RNA transcripts. Initially, a first-round RT-PCR of the TCR CDR3 employed the HTBI primer set. TCRdb re-called the multiplex PCR reads with MiXCR, one entry per CDR3 protein. The repertoire consists of about 660,000 distinct CDR3 sequences, with over 40% occurring once and the leading ten covering about 7%. The junction had 13 bases not matched to a gene; V was cut back by 7 bases and J by 8 bases. Per the germline V gene, CDR1 is MNHNS and CDR2 is SASEGT. The CDR3 totals 15 residues. The study excluded patients with uncontrolled infection, other autoimmune disease, pregnancy or lactation.

The chain employs TRBV6-1 and TRBJ1-2, with 10 bases identical to TRBD1. Source material: peripheral blood or thyroid tissue (not recorded which). This receptor was taken from an adult man with Graves' disease, either hyperthyroidism or ophthalmopathy (not recorded which). CDR3 sequence (DNA): TGTGCCAGCAATCCCGGGACAGGGGTGTCTTTCGGCTACACCTTC. Its protein is CASNPGTGVSFGYTF.